This is a list of T cell receptor beta chains from one sample in a study of OX40 agonist ivuxolimab in advanced cancers. Generated by immunoSEQ multiplex PCR, the TCRdb table keeps only in-frame clones and is missing some. The repertoire holds 60,000 to 80,000 clones, with 75% to 85% as singletons. Sequencing used CD4+ or CD8+ T cells sorted from blood, obtained in a trial of the OX40 agonist ivuxolimab. The source is an adult with an advanced solid tumor such as melanoma, head and neck, liver or kidney cancer. Each CDR3 is given with its conserved first and last residue. The D gene is left open where the match is weak. Size is omitted from some rows. Given values are once, few, many or a class for expanded clones.

CDR3,DNA,J,length,size,V,D
CASSGSGGPLETQYF,TGTGCCAGCAGCGGTTCGGGAGGGCCGTTGGAGACCCAGTACTTC,TRBJ2-5,15,.,TRBV9,TRBD2
CASSILGLDRRGEQYF,TGTGCCAGCAGTATCTTAGGGCTAGACCGGAGGGGTGAGCAGTACTTC,TRBJ2-7,16,many,TRBV28,.
CATSRDVSEQYF,TGTGCCACCAGCAGAGATGTCAGCGAGCAGTACTTC,TRBJ2-7,12,.,TRBV15,.
CASSLEPSSEQYF,TGCGCCAGCAGCTTGGAACCCAGTAGCGAGCAGTACTTC,TRBJ2-7,13,.,TRBV5-1,.
CASSYDGEGYGYTF,TGTGCCAGCAGTTACGATGGGGAGGGCTATGGCTACACCTTC,TRBJ1-2,14,.,TRBV6-6,.
CASSEARDSGYTF,TGTGCCAGCAGTGAAGCCAGGGATTCCGGCTACACCTTC,TRBJ1-2,13,many,TRBV6-1,.
CASSVFTDTQYF,TGTGCCAGCAGCGTCTTCACAGATACGCAGTATTTT,TRBJ2-3,12,.,TRBV5-6,.
CASRAGTDTDTQYF,TGTGCCAGCAGGGCCGGGACAGACACAGATACGCAGTATTTT,TRBJ2-3,14,.,TRBV6-5,TRBD1
CASSLETISYNEQFF,TGCGCCAGCAGCTTGGAGACAATCTCCTACAATGAGCAGTTCTTC,TRBJ2-1,15,.,TRBV5-1,.
CASSPQPLGLQNTGELFF,TGTGCCAGCAGCCCCCAGCCCTTGGGACTGCAAAACACCGGGGAGCTGTTTTTT,TRBJ2-2,18,.,TRBV9,.
CASSIPGGNHEQFF,TGTGCCAGTAGTATACCCGGGGGCAATCATGAGCAGTTCTTC,TRBJ2-1,14,once,TRBV19,.
CASRPLGGSTEAFF,TGTGCCAGCAGGCCTTTGGGGGGCTCCACTGAAGCTTTCTTT,TRBJ1-1,14,few,TRBV6-4,.
CASSSRVSGSYEQYF,TGTGCCAGCAGTTCTAGGGTTTCCGGCTCCTACGAGCAGTACTTC,TRBJ2-7,15,.,TRBV6-6,.
CASSYGPRTYGYTF,TGTGCCAGCAGTTACGGTCCGCGGACCTATGGCTACACCTTC,TRBJ1-2,14,.,TRBV6-5,.
CASSTDRASNEQFF,TGTGCCAGTAGTACGGACAGGGCAAGCAATGAGCAGTTCTTC,TRBJ2-1,14,.,TRBV19,TRBD1
CASSHSLAGGRYEQYF,TGTGCCAGCAGTCATTCCTTAGCGGGAGGACGCTACGAGCAGTACTTC,TRBJ2-7,16,.,TRBV7-2,TRBD2
CSVRVGKNTEAFF,TGCAGCGTCCGTGTGGGGAAGAACACTGAAGCTTTCTTT,TRBJ1-1,13,.,TRBV29-1,.
CASSKYPSGGLAKGEQFF,TGTGCCAGCAGCAAATACCCCTCTGGAGGACTAGCTAAAGGTGAGCAGTTCTTC,TRBJ2-1,18,.,TRBV21-1,.
CASSLTRENTEAFF,TGCGCCAGCAGTTTAACCCGGGAGAACACTGAAGCTTTCTTT,TRBJ1-1,14,.,TRBV10-1,.
CAWSVRGGNIQYF,TGTGCCTGGAGTGTACGGGGAGGGAACATTCAGTACTTC,TRBJ2-4,13,.,TRBV30,TRBD2
CATSRGQIQPQHF,TGTGCCACCAGCAGAGGACAGATACAGCCCCAGCATTTT,TRBJ1-5,13,once,TRBV15,.